This TCR beta chain was observed in a study of cytomegalovirus exposure and HLA in healthy donors. PCR amplification relied on 60 Vbeta primers (plus 13 Jbeta primers). The data were produced by immunoSEQ multiplex PCR, yet TCRdb's version contains in-frame clones alone and is incomplete. The table has 50,000 to 80,000 clones, 77% seen once; the top ten hold approximately 4.8%. Points on this clone: Its antigen is unknown.

V was shortened by 4 bases and J by 1 base, with 9 bases between the two germline ends. This CDR3 comprises 14 residues. From germline, CDR1 is SGHNT and CDR2 YYREEE (reference sequence). Study results and limitations: In vitro, a few CMV-associated chains proved specific for CMV antigens. There were reportedly fewer N-insertions in an Asian-associated ancestry cluster than the roughly 670-donor mean, in a later analysis. What was likely a sequencing artifact was a cluster of highly shared sequence variants. A later analysis linked a missense variant in DCLRE1C to the trimming of TCR beta V and J genes.

This rearrangement joins TRBV5-4 to TRBJ1-3, with D possibly TRBD1 on 5 matching bases. This TCR was sampled from a male donor in good health and CMV-seropositive. Sequenced material: PBMCs. The CDR3 protein is CASSDQGSGNTIYF. In DNA form, the CDR3 reads TGTGCCAGCAGCGATCAGGGATCTGGAAACACCATATATTTT. Using reference TRBV5-4 and TRBJ1-3 for the parts outside the CDR3, the full variable domain is ETGVTQSPTHLIKTRGQQVTLRCSSQSGHNTVSWYQQALGQGPQFIFQYYREEENGRGNFPPRFSGLQFPNYSSELNVNALELDDSALYLCASSDQGSGNTIYFGEGSWLTVV.